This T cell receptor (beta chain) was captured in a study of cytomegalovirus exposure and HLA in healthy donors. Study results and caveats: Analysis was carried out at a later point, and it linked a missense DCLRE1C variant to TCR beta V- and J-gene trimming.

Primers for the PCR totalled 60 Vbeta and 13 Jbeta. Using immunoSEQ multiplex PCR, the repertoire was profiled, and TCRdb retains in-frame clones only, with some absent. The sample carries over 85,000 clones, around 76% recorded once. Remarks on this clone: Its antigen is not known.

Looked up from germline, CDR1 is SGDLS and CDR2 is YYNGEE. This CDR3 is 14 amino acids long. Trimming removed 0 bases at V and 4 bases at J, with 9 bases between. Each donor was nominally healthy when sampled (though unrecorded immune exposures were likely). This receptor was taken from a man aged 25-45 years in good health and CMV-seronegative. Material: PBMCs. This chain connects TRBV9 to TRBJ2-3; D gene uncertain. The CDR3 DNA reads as TGTGCCAGCAGCGTAGGTCTACAGCCAGATACGCAGTATTTT. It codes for CASSVGLQPDTQYF.